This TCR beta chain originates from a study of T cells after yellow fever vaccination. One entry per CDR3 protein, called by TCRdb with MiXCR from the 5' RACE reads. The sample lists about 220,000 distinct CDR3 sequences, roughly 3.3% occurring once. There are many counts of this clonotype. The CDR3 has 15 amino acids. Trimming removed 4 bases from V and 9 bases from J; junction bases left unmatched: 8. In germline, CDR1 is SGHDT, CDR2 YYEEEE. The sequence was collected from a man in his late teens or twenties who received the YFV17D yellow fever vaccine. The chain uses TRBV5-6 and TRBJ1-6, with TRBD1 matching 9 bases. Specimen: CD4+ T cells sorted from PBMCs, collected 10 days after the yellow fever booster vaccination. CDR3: CASSPPGQGFSPLHF. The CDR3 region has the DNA TGTGCCAGCAGCCCACCGGGACAGGGATTTTCACCCCTCCACTTT.